This T cell receptor (beta chain) was recovered during a study of T cell responses to AZD1222 COVID-19 vaccine. Points from the study as a whole: Mapped onto spike, vaccine-associated CD4 TCRs spanned it and were dominant at 160-218 and 743-854. Repertoire sampling occurred only after the peak T cell response. Just a handful of AZD1222 recipients tested seropositive at baseline.

The CDR3 has 16 amino acids. The germline gives CDR1 SGHRS, CDR2 YFSETQ. Trimming cost V 3 bases and J 5 bases; bases outside gene matches: 8. Regarding this clone: The antigen is unknown.

Repertoires were generated with immunoSEQ multiplex PCR, while TCRdb's copy carries only in-frame clones and drops some. The table lists roughly 190,000 clones, about 89% of them singletons, with around 3.7% in the top ten. The clonotype originates from an adult who received the AZD1222 COVID-19 vaccine. The source material was peripheral blood, sampled 28 days after the second AZD1222 dose. This chain uses TRBV5-1 with TRBJ2-2, with 9 bases fitting TRBD1. DNA of the CDR3: TGCGCCAGCAGCTACGGACAGGGGCAAGTGACCGGGGAGCTGTTTTTT. Translating it yields CASSYGQGQVTGELFF.